This T cell receptor (beta chain) was identified in a study of metastatic and nonmetastatic thyroid tumors (dated by TCRdb to between 2020 and 2021). The study in broad terms: Repertoires from peripheral blood and from tumor or nodule tissue samples of malignant and benign thyroid patients were compared. Study-wide findings and limitations: In both blood and tumor samples, malignant tumors were reported to have significantly higher TCR beta diversity than benign nodules.

Libraries were built with PCR. Sequencing instrument: Illumina HiSeq 4000. The TCR beta-chain CDR3 region of each patient was profiled by high-throughput sequencing. As for the authors' bioinformatics: CDR3 differences across clinicopathological groups were used to build a classifier for discriminating distant-metastatic papillary thyroid cancer patients. Repertoire diversity was assessed with the Shannon index, and tumor-blood repertoire similarity with the Morisita-Horn index. The public reads were run again by TCRdb, first through fastp at Q25 and then through MiXCR, and only productive beta chains were kept. TCRdb, rather than the study authors, made the V and J calls. This sample comprises over 25,000 clones, about 15% of them detected only once. In total, the top ten clones hold about 3.3% of the sample. No patient had received any treatment before thyroid surgery. Using T-cell receptor beta sequencing, the study looked back at clinical samples from patients collected from the early 2010s to the late 2010s.

This clone came up many times. Its antigen is currently not known. Within one base of it there is no much larger clone, and no base qualities were kept. The clonotype was recovered from a female donor with papillary thyroid cancer or a benign thyroid nodule (not recorded which). Some clones in this sample may be carry-over from other donors' samples. The sequencing input was blood.

CDR3 protein: CASSYLEGGYEQYF. The sequence in DNA is TGTGCCAGCAGTTATCTAGAGGGGGGCTACGAGCAGTACTTC. Here the chain combines TRBV6-5 and TRBJ2-7, with the D segment possibly TRBD1 or TRBD2, each aligning over 6 bases. The CDR3 runs 14 residues from the cysteine to the phenylalanine. Just CDR3 DNA is preserved here, 42 bases in frame from base 1. V is pared back by 3 bases and J by 3 bases, with 12 bases lying between the germline termini. The germline V gene yields MNHEY for CDR1 and SVGAGI for CDR2.